The 15 T cell receptor beta chains reported below all come from one sample, sequenced in a study of blood T cell repertoires in COVID-19. Profiling relied on immunoSEQ multiplex PCR, and the TCRdb table lists in-frame clones only, not all of them. The sample comprises more than 95,000 clones, roughly 87% of which are singletons, and 17% rests with the top ten. Source material: peripheral blood. The receptors come from a woman older than 75 in a cohort sampled during active COVID-19.

As regards this clone: Other DNA variants within this sample encode the same CDR3. The gene calls are TRBV7-9 and TRBJ2-7; possible D gene TRBD2, 6 bases. The CDR3 length is 14 residues. The V gene's germline CDR1 is SEHNR and CDR2 FQNEAQ (reference sequence). Trimming took 3 bases from V and 0 from J, leaving 9 bases between them. CDR3 nucleotides: TGTGCCAGCAGCTTGGACGGGAGCTCCTACGAGCAGTACTTC. It specifies CASSLDGSSYEQYF.

J is TRBJ1-3 and V is TRBV18; 10 nucleotides line up with TRBD1. The CDR3 is 16 amino acids. Germline V CDR1 and CDR2: KGHSH, LQKENI. The junction had 10 bases not matched to a gene; V was cut back by 2 bases and J by 9 bases. DNA of the CDR3: TGTGCCAGCTCACCAAATCCGGGACAGGGGATAGGCACCATATATTTT. Its protein is CASSPNPGQGIGTIYF.

The V and J genes are TRBV5-1 and TRBJ2-2; tentatively, D is TRBD1 (6 bases). This CDR3 region has 13 residues. The V gene lost 4 bases and the J gene lost 8 bases, with 12 bases spanning the gap. Germline CDR1 SGHRS, CDR2 YFSETQ. CDR3 bases: TGCGCCAGCAGCCGGACACAGGGTGGGGAGCTGTTTTTT. Protein: CASSRTQGGELFF.

V and J are TRBV6-4 and TRBJ2-1; TRBD1 aligns across 12 bases. This CDR3 contains 16 residues. CDR1 and CDR2 (germline): MRHNA, SNTAGT. V lost 9 bases, J lost 9 bases, and 15 bases stayed unmatched. CDR3 coding DNA: TGTGCCAGTGCGCCCTTACCGGGACAGGGGGCGGGTGAGCAGTTCTTC. It encodes CASAPLPGQGAGEQFF.

The V and J genes are TRBV19 and TRBJ2-1; 9 bases align to TRBD1. CDR1 LNHDA and CDR2 SQIVND come from the germline V gene (reference sequence). Trimming removed 4 bases from V and 8 bases from J; junction bases left unmatched: 6. The CDR3 extends over 14 amino acids. The CDR3 nucleotides are TGTGCCAGTAGTAGAAGACAGGGGGTCGATGAGCAGTTCTTC. Protein product: CASSRRQGVDEQFF.

The gene calls are TRBV27 and TRBJ1-2; TRBD1 might be the D (6 bases). Trimming removed 4 bases at V and 7 bases at J, with 19 bases between. In germline, CDR1 is MNHEY, CDR2 SMNVEV (reference sequence). The CDR3 consists of 15 residues. CDR3 region: CASSSNGQPRGGYTF. For the CDR3, the DNA is TGTGCCAGCAGTTCGAACGGACAGCCTAGGGGTGGCTACACCTTC.

The chain recombines TRBV5-1 with TRBJ1-1; D call uncertain. V lost 5 bases, J lost 5 bases, and 7 bases lay in between. Per the germline V gene, CDR1 is SGHRS and CDR2 is YFSETQ. The length of the CDR3 is 11 residues. CDR3 DNA: TGCGCCAGCAGGAAGGAGACTGAAGCTTTCTTT. Translation: CASRKETEAFF.

The chain links TRBV14 to TRBJ1-1; D unclear. This CDR3 comprises 13 residues. Germline V gene lookup returns CDR1 SGHDN and CDR2 FVKESK. Trimming removed 7 bases from V and 1 base from J, with 10 bases in between. As DNA, the CDR3 is TGTGCCAGCAACCGAGCGGGGAACACTGAAGCTTTCTTT. Its translation is CASNRAGNTEAFF.

The chain employs TRBV19 and TRBJ2-2, with a possible D match to TRBD2 (6 bases). This CDR3 region has 16 residues. Germline loops: CDR1 LNHDA, CDR2 SQIVND (reference sequence). V was clipped by 6 bases and J by 4 bases, with 18 bases between them. This chain's CDR3 is CASSFPPRRGTGELFF. CDR3 coding DNA: TGTGCCAGTAGCTTTCCCCCCAGGAGGGGCACCGGGGAGCTGTTTTTT.

The chain uses TRBV10-3 and TRBJ2-3, with D possibly matching TRBD2 (5 bases). Germline CDR1 ENHRY, CDR2 SYGVKD. The CDR3 runs 11 residues. V was trimmed by 6 bases and J by 6 bases, leaving 7 bases between them. This CDR3 reads CAIRRGDTQYF. CDR3 DNA sequence: TGTGCCATCAGGCGAGGGGATACGCAGTATTTT.

V gene TRBV7-9 combines with J gene TRBJ2-7; possible D gene TRBD1, 6 bases. This CDR3 spans 14 amino acids. The germline gives CDR1 SEHNR, CDR2 FQNEAQ (reference sequence). V gave up 6 bases and J gave up 0 bases, with 12 bases separating them. The CDR3 region is CASRNDRNSYEQYF. The CDR3 DNA reads TGTGCCAGCAGAAACGACAGGAACTCCTACGAGCAGTACTTC.

This clone was observed a handful of times. The chain is built from TRBV4-2 and TRBJ2-7; 14 positions agree with TRBD2. The CDR3 has 18 amino acids. The ends lost 4 bases at V and 0 bases at J; junction bases unmatched: 8. The germline V gene has CDR1 LGHNA and CDR2 YNFKEQ. DNA for the CDR3: TGTGCCAGCAGCCCCAGGACTAGCGGGGGGCGAAGCTCCTACGAGCAGTACTTC. Its translation: CASSPRTSGGRSSYEQYF.

V gene TRBV7-6 combines with J gene TRBJ2-7, with 12 bases aligning to TRBD2. From germline, CDR1 is SGHVS and CDR2 FNYEAQ. The CDR3 consists of 14 residues. J was trimmed by 5 bases and V by 5 bases; bases with no gene match: 4. CDR3 sequence (DNA): TGTGCCAGCAGCCTGACTAGCGGGGGAAACGAGCAGTACTTC. This gives the protein CASSLTSGGNEQYF.

The rearrangement joins TRBV15 to TRBJ2-7; perhaps TRBD2 as D (6 bases). Trimming cost V 4 bases and J 6 bases, with 16 bases left between them. Germline V lookup: CDR1 LNHNV, CDR2 YYDKDF (reference sequence). CDR3 length equals 14 residues. CDR3 region: CATSTGTLLREQYF. CDR3 sequence (DNA): TGTGCCACCAGCACAGGGACTCTCTTACGCGAGCAGTACTTC.

The chain joins TRBV9 to TRBJ2-1; D possibly corresponds to TRBD2 (5 bases). The CDR3 covers 16 residues. V dropped 0 bases and J dropped 3 bases, with 13 bases sitting between them. Germline V gene data show CDR1 as SGDLS and CDR2 as YYNGEE. The CDR3 region has the DNA TGTGCCAGCAGCGTAGCTGGCGGGCGCGACTACAATGAGCAGTTCTTC. It yields the protein CASSVAGGRDYNEQFF.